Following are 31 T cell receptor beta chains from one sample sequenced in a study of T-cell reconstitution after alpha-beta-depleted transplantation in children. Unique molecular identifiers were used in preparing the TCRbeta library. One entry per CDR3 protein results from TCRdb running MiXCR on the PCR reads. The table records 200,000 to 250,000 distinct CDR3 sequences, roughly 10% of them present only once. Sequenced material: PBMCs from the stem cell graft donor, taken from the stem cell graft. The receptors were sampled from a human donor who donated a stem cell graft to a child with acute lymphoblastic leukemia.

This clonotype was seen ten or more times. This chain uses TRBV6-4 with TRBJ2-3, with D unresolved. Germline loops: CDR1 MRHNA, CDR2 SNTAGT. V was clipped by 0 bases and J by 2 bases, with 0 bases between them. There are 12 residues in the CDR3. The CDR3 sequence is CASSDSTDTQYF. CDR3 nucleotides: TGTGCCAGCAGTGACTCCACAGATACGCAGTATTTT.

The sample holds many counts of this clonotype. The chain employs TRBV5-1 and TRBJ1-1, with D unclear. Germline lookup yields CDR1 SGHRS and CDR2 YFSETQ. The CDR3 is made up of 14 amino acids. The germline V and J ends were trimmed by 0 bases and 1 base, with 7 bases remaining between them. As DNA, the CDR3 is TGCGCCAGCAGCTTGGATGGACCGAACACTGAAGCTTTCTTT. Amino acids: CASSLDGPNTEAFF.

This clonotype was seen only a few times. The V call is TRBV15, the J call TRBJ2-1, with 8 bases lining up with TRBD2. This CDR3 is 16 amino acids long. The junction had 11 bases not matched to a gene; V was cut back by 0 bases and J by 10 bases. Germline CDR1 and CDR2: LNHNV and YYDKDF (reference sequence). CDR3 sequence (DNA): TGTGCCACCAGCAGAGATGACTTAGCGGGGACGGGGGAGCAGTTCTTC. It yields the protein CATSRDDLAGTGEQFF. The whole variable domain, remainder taken from reference TRBV15 and TRBJ2-1, is DAMVIQNPRYQVTQFGKPVTLSCSQTLNHNVMYWYQQKSSQAPKLLFHYYDKDFNNEADTPDNFQSRRPNTSFCFLDIRSPGLGDTAMYLCATSRDDLAGTGEQFFGPGTRLTVL.

This clonotype was seen a handful of times. The genes are TRBV5-1 and TRBJ2-7; possibly TRBD1 for D (5 bases). V was shortened by 4 bases and J by 0 bases, with 17 bases between the two germline ends. The CDR3 loop spans 16 amino acids. The germline V gene encodes CDR1 SGHRS and CDR2 YFSETQ. The chain's CDR3 is CASSVGRAVSSYEQYF. The CDR3 DNA sequence: TGCGCCAGCAGCGTCGGCAGGGCGGTTAGCTCCTACGAGCAGTACTTC.

This clonotype was seen repeatedly, ten times or more. The chain uses TRBV7-8 and TRBJ1-1; no firm D call. The V end was cut by 5 bases, the J end by 0 bases, with 7 bases between. The CDR3 runs to 13 residues. The germline V gene encodes CDR1 SGHVS and CDR2 FQNEAQ. CDR3: CASSNTLNTEAFF. In DNA, the CDR3 is TGTGCCAGCAGCAATACACTGAACACTGAAGCTTTCTTT.

This clonotype was seen more than once but under ten times. This sequence joins TRBV20-1 and TRBJ2-1; TRBD2 aligns across 8 bases. V lost 5 bases, J lost 0 bases, and 6 bases stayed unmatched. The germline V gene has CDR1 DFQATT and CDR2 SNEGSKA (reference sequence). This CDR3 contains 15 residues. DNA for the CDR3: TGCAGTGCTCCAGTTAGCGGGGCCTCCTACAATGAGCAGTTCTTC. Translation: CSAPVSGASYNEQFF.

This clonotype was counted a few times. The chain has TRBV7-9 and TRBJ2-1; tentatively, D is TRBD1 (5 bases). CDR3 length: 17 amino acids. From germline, CDR1 is SEHNR and CDR2 FQNEAQ (reference sequence). V was cut by 5 bases and J by 0 bases, with 17 bases left in between. CDR3 in amino acids: CASSLEIGASSYNEQFF. In DNA form, the CDR3 reads TGTGCCAGCAGCCTAGAAATTGGGGCGAGCTCCTACAATGAGCAGTTCTTC.

The chain joins TRBV4-2 to TRBJ1-6, with D unclear. Germline CDR1 LGHNA, CDR2 YNFKEQ. With 0 bases removed from V and 6 bases from J, the gap between germline ends came to 12 bases. The CDR3 is 16 amino acids. DNA for the CDR3: TGTGCCAGCAGCCAAGATCTGGGTTTGGGTAATTCACCCCTCCACTTT. Protein sequence: CASSQDLGLGNSPLHF.

A few counts support this clonotype. The V gene is TRBV20-1, the J gene TRBJ2-3, with 8 nucleotides matching TRBD2. Germline trimming cut 2 bases from V and 1 base from J; bases unmatched to any gene: 11. CDR1 is DFQATT, CDR2 SNEGSKA, per germline (reference sequence). This CDR3 spans 17 amino acids. CDR3 nucleotides: TGCAGTGCTAGAACGCTTGCAGGGCGGGGGGGCACAGATACGCAGTATTTT. Protein: CSARTLAGRGGTDTQYF.

This clonotype was counted only a few times. The V and J genes are TRBV20-1 and TRBJ1-4; 8 bases align to TRBD1. After removal of 6 bases from V and 7 bases from J, the junction contained 13 bases not matched to a gene. Per the germline V gene, CDR1 is DFQATT and CDR2 is SNEGSKA (reference sequence). The CDR3 is 15 residues long. For the CDR3, the DNA is TGCAGTGCCCTTTACACCGGACAGGGCGCTGAAAAACTGTTTTTT. Translation: CSALYTGQGAEKLFF.

The V and J genes are TRBV13 and TRBJ2-5; tentative D call: TRBD2 (6 bases). V lost 3 bases and J 2 bases, leaving 10 bases between the germline ends. The CDR3 runs 14 residues. The germline V gene encodes CDR1 PRHDT and CDR2 FYEKMQ (reference sequence). CDR3 sequence (DNA): TGTGCCAGCAGCTTCCCGGGGGAACAAGAGACCCAGTACTTC. Protein: CASSFPGEQETQYF.

This clonotype was picked up many times. The chain is built from TRBV7-9 and TRBJ1-4; TRBD1 is a possible D gene (6 bases). V was pared by 0 bases and J by 8 bases, with 19 bases between. The CDR3 covers 17 residues. Per the germline V gene, CDR1 is SEHNR and CDR2 is FQNEAQ (reference sequence). The CDR3: CASSLAKETGSGEKLFF. CDR3 in DNA: TGTGCCAGCAGCTTAGCGAAGGAAACAGGGTCGGGGGAAAAACTGTTTTTT.

The chain couples TRBV7-6 to TRBJ2-3; perhaps D is TRBD1 or TRBD2 (5 bases each). Looked up from germline, CDR1 is SGHVS and CDR2 is FNYEAQ. The CDR3 loop spans 15 amino acids. V was trimmed by 5 bases and J by 4 bases, leaving 16 bases between them. Here the CDR3 reads CASSLGPGGADTQYF. The CDR3, as DNA: TGTGCCAGCAGCCTGGGACCCGGAGGCGCAGATACGCAGTATTTT.

The table lists this clonotype with a few counts. The V call is TRBV10-2, the J call TRBJ1-2, with D uncertain. Trimming removed 0 bases at V and 3 bases at J, with 8 bases between. Germline V gives CDR1 WSHSY, CDR2 SAAADI. The CDR3 extends over 14 amino acids. The CDR3 loop reads CASSESGGYYGYTF. The DNA of the CDR3 is TGCGCCAGCAGTGAGTCGGGCGGGTACTATGGCTACACCTTC.

This chain uses TRBV5-5 with TRBJ2-3, with 12 bases matching TRBD2. The CDR3 is made up of 18 amino acids. The ends lost 3 bases at V and 6 bases at J; junction bases unmatched: 14. The V gene's germline CDR1 is SGHKS and CDR2 YYEKEE (reference sequence). The CDR3 region has the DNA TGTGCCAGCAGCTGGGGAACCTCTAGCGGGGGGGCCGCGGATACGCAGTATTTT. Encoded protein: CASSWGTSSGGAADTQYF.

This clonotype turned up a few times. This chain links TRBV24-1 with TRBJ1-2; D unresolved. There are 11 residues in the CDR3. Germline values: CDR1 KGHDR, CDR2 SFDVKD. The V end was cut by 2 bases, the J end by 8 bases, with 5 bases between. The chain's CDR3 is CATSDSRGYTF. Here the CDR3 DNA reads TGTGCCACCAGTGATTCGCGGGGCTACACCTTC.

This clonotype has ten or more counts. V usage is TRBV5-1 and J usage is TRBJ2-1; D might be TRBD1 (5 bases). V lost 3 bases to trimming and J lost 5 bases, with 9 bases between them. Germline V gene sequence: CDR1 SGHRS, CDR2 YFSETQ. The CDR3 contains 13 residues. This CDR3 is CASSSVTDNEQFF. In nucleotides, the CDR3 is TGCGCCAGCAGCTCAGTGACAGACAATGAGCAGTTCTTC.

This clonotype has just a few counts. This chain joins TRBV5-5 and TRBJ2-5; tentatively, D is TRBD1 (6 bases). The germline CDR1 and CDR2 sequences are SGHKS and YYEKEE (reference sequence). Trimming removed 3 bases from V and 0 bases from J, with 12 bases in between. The CDR3 spans 15 residues. CDR3 protein: CASSSGGQNQETQYF. Here the CDR3 DNA reads TGTGCCAGCAGCTCAGGCGGACAGAACCAAGAGACCCAGTACTTC.

This clonotype occurred a few times. V usage is TRBV12-3 or TRBV12-4 and J usage is TRBJ1-2; TRBD1 agrees at 9 bases. CDR3 length: 14 residues. J lost 6 bases, V lost 3 bases, and 5 bases had no gene match. CDR3 in DNA: TGTGCCAGCAGTTTGGGACAGGGTGGCCATGGCTACACCTTC. This codes for CASSLGQGGHGYTF.

The gene calls are TRBV18 and TRBJ2-2, with D unresolved. This CDR3 region has 17 residues. Germline CDR1 KGHSH, CDR2 LQKENI. V was pared by 3 bases and J by 1 base, with 15 bases between. DNA for the CDR3: TGTGCCAGCTCACCGCAAAGTCGAAGGTTGAACACCGGGGAGCTGTTTTTT. This codes for CASSPQSRRLNTGELFF.

The chain recombines TRBV5-1 with TRBJ1-1, with a weak D call TRBD1 (5 bases). The CDR3 has 13 amino acids. Germline V lookup: CDR1 SGHRS, CDR2 YFSETQ. With 0 bases removed from V and 7 bases from J, the gap between germline ends came to 10 bases. CDR3 residues: CASSLGGTYEAFF. The DNA for the CDR3 is TGCGCCAGCAGCTTGGGGGGGACCTATGAAGCTTTCTTT.

At least ten counts were recorded for this clonotype. The rearrangement joins TRBV20-1 to TRBJ2-7; D possibly corresponds to TRBD1 (6 bases). Trimming pared 6 bases from V and 3 bases from J, leaving 15 bases between. The CDR3 totals 13 residues. Germline lookup yields CDR1 DFQATT and CDR2 SNEGSKA (reference sequence). This CDR3 is CSAPRSDSYEQYF. DNA of the CDR3: TGCAGTGCCCCCCGATCGGACAGCTACGAGCAGTACTTC.

The J gene is TRBJ1-1, the V gene TRBV30; the match to TRBD1 covers 10 bases. CDR3 size: 13 residues. The junction had 1 base not matched to a gene; V was cut back by 5 bases and J by 1 base. Germline V gives CDR1 GTSNPN, CDR2 SVGIG (reference sequence). The CDR3 loop reads CAWGQGGNTEAFF. As DNA, the CDR3 is TGTGCCTGGGGACAGGGGGGGAACACTGAAGCTTTCTTT.

The chain carries TRBV20-1 and TRBJ2-5; unclear D gene. Between the trimmed V and J ends, which lost 3 bases and 4 bases, there was a span of 12 bases. This CDR3 contains 13 residues. Germline V gene data show CDR1 as DFQATT and CDR2 as SNEGSKA (reference sequence). CDR3 coding DNA: TGCAGTGCTAGTCAGGCGGCCGGAGAGACCCAGTACTTC. Amino acid sequence: CSASQAAGETQYF.

This clonotype was picked up a small number of times. The J gene is TRBJ1-3, the V gene TRBV7-9, with D perhaps TRBD1 (6 bases). This CDR3 is 15 amino acids long. The V gene lost 2 bases and the J gene lost 3 bases, with 11 bases spanning the gap. In germline, CDR1 is SEHNR, CDR2 FQNEAQ (reference sequence). CDR3 DNA sequence: TGTGCCAGCAGCTTAACTACAGGGTTTGGAAACACCATATATTTT. Protein: CASSLTTGFGNTIYF.

Ten or more counts support this clonotype. The chain uses TRBV3-1 and TRBJ2-5, with D uncertain. V lost 5 bases and J 4 bases, leaving 14 bases between the germline ends. The CDR3 has 14 residues. Germline V gene sequence: CDR1 LGHDT, CDR2 YNNKEL (reference sequence). CDR3 nucleotide sequence: TGTGCCAGCAGCTCGGATCAAAGCGTAGAGACCCAGTACTTC. Its protein is CASSSDQSVETQYF.

This chain links TRBV5-1 with TRBJ2-3, with D perhaps matching TRBD2 (7 bases). V was shortened by 5 bases and J by 7 bases, with 20 bases between the two germline ends. Per germline, CDR1 SGHRS and CDR2 YFSETQ. The CDR3 is made up of 15 amino acids. In DNA, the CDR3 is TGCGCCAGCAGGGGGGGGGCTAGCGGACACCATACGCAGTATTTT. Translating gives CASRGGASGHHTQYF.

This clonotype occurred many times. The rearrangement links TRBV29-1 to TRBJ1-1, with D unclear. Germline V CDR1 and CDR2: SQVTM, ANQGSEA. With 0 bases removed from V and 2 bases from J, the gap between germline ends came to 7 bases. The CDR3 totals 13 residues. The CDR3, as DNA: TGCAGCGTTGAAGATCAACCCAACACTGAAGCTTTCTTT. This gives the protein CSVEDQPNTEAFF.

CDR3 protein: CASTGDSNQPQHF. The CDR3, as DNA: TGTGCCTCCACAGGGGACAGCAATCAGCCCCAGCATTTT. V is TRBV10-3 and J is TRBJ1-5; 7 nucleotides agree with TRBD1. The CDR3 is made up of 13 amino acids. CDR1 and CDR2 from the germline V gene are ENHRY and SYGVKD. The V gene end was trimmed by 11 bases and the J gene end by 1 base; junction bases not matched to a gene: 5.

This clonotype was recorded at least ten times. Written as DNA, the CDR3 is TGTGCCAGCAGCTTGCGGGACAGTAATGAAAAACTGTTTTTT. This sequence encodes CASSLRDSNEKLFF. The V gene is TRBV7-9, the J gene TRBJ1-4; 7 nucleotides align to TRBD1. V trimming: 3 bases; J trimming: 4 bases; junction bases outside the gene matches: 2. The germline gives CDR1 SEHNR, CDR2 FQNEAQ (reference sequence). The CDR3 runs 14 residues.

This clonotype was seen only a few times. The chain combines TRBV27 with TRBJ2-2, with D maybe TRBD2 (6 bases). CDR1 and CDR2 from the germline V gene are MNHEY and SMNVEV (reference sequence). V was trimmed by 7 bases and J by 4 bases, leaving 19 bases between them. This CDR3 spans 16 amino acids. CDR3 nucleotides: TGTGCCAGCACCATGGGTCAGGGAGCGGGCACCGGGGAGCTGTTTTTT. Its translation is CASTMGQGAGTGELFF.